The present TCR beta chain was sequenced within a study of blood T cell repertoires in COVID-19. Clones were read by immunoSEQ multiplex PCR, and TCRdb kept only the in-frame ones, dropping some. The data contain 150,000 or so clones, about four fifths of them singletons. Germline V gene data show CDR1 as SNHLY and CDR2 as FYNNEI. The CDR3 covers 16 residues. Trimming cost V 4 bases and J 3 bases, with 17 bases left between them. What was sequenced was PBMCs or T cells enriched from blood (not recorded which). This TCR derives from an older woman who had recovered from COVID-19. This chain links TRBV2 with TRBJ2-3; no definite D call. CDR3 loop: CASSGTRRWYTDTQYF. The CDR3, as DNA: TGTGCCAGCAGTGGTACCCGGCGGTGGTATACAGATACGCAGTATTTT.